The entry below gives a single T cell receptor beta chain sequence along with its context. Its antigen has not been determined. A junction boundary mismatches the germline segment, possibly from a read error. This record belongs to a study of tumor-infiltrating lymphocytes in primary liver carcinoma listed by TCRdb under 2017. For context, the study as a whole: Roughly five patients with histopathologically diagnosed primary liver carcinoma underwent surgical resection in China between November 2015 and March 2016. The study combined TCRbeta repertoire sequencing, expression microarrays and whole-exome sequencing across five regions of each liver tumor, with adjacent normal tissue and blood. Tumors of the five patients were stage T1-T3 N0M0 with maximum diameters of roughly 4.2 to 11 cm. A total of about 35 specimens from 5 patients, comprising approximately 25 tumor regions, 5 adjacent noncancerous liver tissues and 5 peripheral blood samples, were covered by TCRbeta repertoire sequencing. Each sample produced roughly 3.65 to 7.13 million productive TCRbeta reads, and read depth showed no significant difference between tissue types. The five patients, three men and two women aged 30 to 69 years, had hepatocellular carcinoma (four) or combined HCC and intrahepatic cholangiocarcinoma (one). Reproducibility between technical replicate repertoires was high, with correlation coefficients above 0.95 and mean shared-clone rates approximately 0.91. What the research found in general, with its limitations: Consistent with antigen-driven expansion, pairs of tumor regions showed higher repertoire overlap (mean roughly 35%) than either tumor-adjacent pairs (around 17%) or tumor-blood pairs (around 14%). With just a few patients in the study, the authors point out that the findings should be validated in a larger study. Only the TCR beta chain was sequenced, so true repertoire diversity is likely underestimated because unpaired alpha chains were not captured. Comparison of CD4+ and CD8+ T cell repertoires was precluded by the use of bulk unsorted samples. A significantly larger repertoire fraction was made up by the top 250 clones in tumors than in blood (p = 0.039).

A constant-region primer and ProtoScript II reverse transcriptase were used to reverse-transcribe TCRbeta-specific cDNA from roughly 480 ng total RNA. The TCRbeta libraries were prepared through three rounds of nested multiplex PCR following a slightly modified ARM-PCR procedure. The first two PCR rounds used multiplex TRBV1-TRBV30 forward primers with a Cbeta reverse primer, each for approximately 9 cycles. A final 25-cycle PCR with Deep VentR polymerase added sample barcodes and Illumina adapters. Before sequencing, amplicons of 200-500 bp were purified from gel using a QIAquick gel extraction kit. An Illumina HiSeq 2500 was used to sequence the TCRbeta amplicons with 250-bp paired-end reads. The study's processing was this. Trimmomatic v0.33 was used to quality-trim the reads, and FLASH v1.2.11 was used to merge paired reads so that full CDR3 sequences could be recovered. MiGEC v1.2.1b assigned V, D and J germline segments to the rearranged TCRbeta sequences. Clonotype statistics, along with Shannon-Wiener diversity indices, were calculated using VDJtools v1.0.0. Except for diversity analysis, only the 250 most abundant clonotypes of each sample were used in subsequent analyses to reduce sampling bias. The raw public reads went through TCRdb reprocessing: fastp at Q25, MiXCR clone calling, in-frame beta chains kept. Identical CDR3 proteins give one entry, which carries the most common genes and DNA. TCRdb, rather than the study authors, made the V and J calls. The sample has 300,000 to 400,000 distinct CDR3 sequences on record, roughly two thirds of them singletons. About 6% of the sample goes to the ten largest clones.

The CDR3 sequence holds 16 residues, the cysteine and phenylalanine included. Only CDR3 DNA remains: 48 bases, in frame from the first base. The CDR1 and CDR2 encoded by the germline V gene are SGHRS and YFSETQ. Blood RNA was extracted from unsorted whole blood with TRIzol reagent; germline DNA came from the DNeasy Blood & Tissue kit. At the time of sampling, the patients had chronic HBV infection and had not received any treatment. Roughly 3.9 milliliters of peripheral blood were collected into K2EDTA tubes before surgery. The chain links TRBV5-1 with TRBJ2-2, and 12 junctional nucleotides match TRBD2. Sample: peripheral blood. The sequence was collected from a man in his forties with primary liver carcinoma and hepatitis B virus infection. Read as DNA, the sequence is TGCGCCAGCAGCACGACTAGCGGGAGTTACACAGGGGAGCTGTTTTTT. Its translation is CASSTTSGSYTGELFF.